The entry below describes one T cell receptor beta chain. This record belongs to a study of T cells of healthy individuals. TCRdb re-called the 5' RACE reads through MiXCR, storing one row per CDR3 protein. Of about 96,000 distinct CDR3 sequences in the sample, 17% are singletons; the top ten hold under 7.5%. V dropped 4 bases and J dropped 7; count of bases not matched to a gene: 12. There are 16 residues in the CDR3. Germline V gene sequence: CDR1 MGHRA, CDR2 YSYEKL. The source of this sequence is a human donor in good health. The chain couples TRBV4-1 to TRBJ2-1; TRBD2 agrees at 8 bases. CDR3 coding DNA: TGCGCCAGCAGCCCCGGGACTAGTTATGACTTAAATGAGCAGTTCTTC. Amino acids: CASSPGTSYDLNEQFF.